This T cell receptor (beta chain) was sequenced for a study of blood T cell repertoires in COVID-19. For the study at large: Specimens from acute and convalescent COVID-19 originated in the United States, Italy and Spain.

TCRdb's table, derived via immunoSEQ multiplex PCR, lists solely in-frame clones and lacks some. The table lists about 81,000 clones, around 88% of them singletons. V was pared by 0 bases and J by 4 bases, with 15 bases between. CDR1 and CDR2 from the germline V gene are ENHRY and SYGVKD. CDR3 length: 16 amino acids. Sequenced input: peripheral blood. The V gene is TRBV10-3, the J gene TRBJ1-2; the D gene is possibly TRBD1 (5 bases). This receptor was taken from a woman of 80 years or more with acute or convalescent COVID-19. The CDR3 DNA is TGTGCCATCAGTGAGTCTCTTGACAGCACTACCTATGGCTACACCTTC. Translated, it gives CAISESLDSTTYGYTF.